These T cell receptor beta chains were read from a single sample in a study of shared clonotypes between healthy human individuals. Profiled with immunoSEQ multiplex PCR; TCRdb holds only in-frame clones, not every one. The table shows around 600,000 clones, with roughly 95% occurring only once. The material sequenced was naive CD8+ T cells sorted from blood. These TCRs come from a woman in her 30s in good health. Each CDR3 is given with its conserved first and last residue. A D gene is named only where the DNA matches it firmly. Some rows have no size entry. The others give once, few or many, or a class for an expanded clone.

>TRBD1|TRBJ2-3|-|TRBV4-2
CASSQDKGQGAYTDTQYF
TGTGCCAGCAGCCAAGATAAGGGGCAGGGGGCTTACACAGATACGCAGTATTTT
>-|TRBJ1-1|few|TRBV7-9
CASSSGSEAFF
TGTGCCAGCAGTTCAGGGTCTGAAGCTTTCTTT
>-|TRBJ2-3|-|TRBV5-4
CASSLEGGSTDTQYF
TGTGCCAGCAGCTTGGAGGGGGGTAGCACAGATACGCAGTATTTT
>TRBD1|TRBJ2-6|-|TRBV28
CASRTTTGQGAAGANVLTF
TGTGCCAGCAGGACAACTACGGGACAGGGGGCTGCTGGGGCCAACGTCCTGACTTTC
>-|TRBJ1-2|-|TRBV5-2
CASSPSSGSIYGYTF
TGTGCCAGCAGCCCGTCCTCGGGGTCGATCTATGGCTACACCTTC
>-|TRBJ1-1|-|TRBV2
CASSKMATEAFF
TGTGCCAGCAGCAAGATGGCCACTGAAGCTTTCTTT
>-|TRBJ1-5|-|TRBV6-1
CASSEEAYQRQPQHF
TGTGCCAGCAGTGAAGAGGCATACCAGCGGCAGCCCCAGCATTTT
>-|TRBJ2-7|once|TRBV28
CASSKTGSSYEQYF
TGTGCCAGCAGTAAAACGGGCAGCTCCTACGAGCAGTACTTC
>TRBD2|TRBJ2-7|-|TRBV5-4
CASSGTGTSYEQYF
TGTGCCAGCAGCGGCACCGGGACTAGTTACGAGCAGTACTTC
>-|TRBJ1-2|-|TRBV13
CASEGANYGYTF
TGTGCCAGCGAGGGGGCTAACTATGGCTACACCTTC
>TRBD2|TRBJ2-1|-|TRBV19
CASRRLATGDEQFF
TGTGCCAGTAGGCGACTAGCGACCGGGGATGAGCAGTTCTTC
>-|TRBJ1-1|-|TRBV7-2
CASTPTSYRDEAFF
TGTGCCAGCACCCCCACATCCTACAGAGATGAAGCTTTCTTT
>-|TRBJ1-5|-|TRBV28
CASRGGSLGAQPQHF
TGTGCCAGCAGAGGGGGGTCTTTAGGAGCTCAGCCCCAGCATTTT
>TRBD1|TRBJ2-7|-|TRBV6-5
CASSDRDNAYEQYF
TGTGCCAGCAGTGACAGGGACAACGCCTACGAGCAGTACTTC
>TRBD2|TRBJ2-5|-|TRBV27
CASSQLFGLGLAGQETQYF
TGTGCCAGCAGTCAATTATTCGGACTGGGACTAGCGGGACAAGAGACCCAGTACTTC
>-|TRBJ1-5|-|TRBV28
CASSFTDNQPQHF
TGTGCCAGCAGTTTCACAGACAATCAGCCCCAGCATTTT
>-|TRBJ2-3|-|TRBV28
CASSFSLPRDTQYF
TGTGCCAGCAGTTTCAGCCTTCCCCGCGATACGCAGTATTTT
>TRBD2|TRBJ2-7|-|TRBV25-1
CASSEYPLAGGNEQYF
TGTGCCAGCAGTGAATATCCCCTAGCGGGAGGTAATGAGCAGTACTTC
>-|TRBJ2-3|-|TRBV5-1
CASSNLAVESTDTQYF
TGCGCCAGCTCCAACCTAGCAGTCGAGAGCACAGATACGCAGTATTTT
>TRBD2|TRBJ2-2|-|TRBV5-6
CASSLGLAGEAGELFF
TGTGCCAGCAGCTTGGGGCTAGCGGGAGAAGCCGGGGAGCTGTTTTTT
>TRBD1|TRBJ2-7|once|TRBV9
CASSVAGGGYEQYF
TGTGCCAGCAGCGTAGCAGGGGGTGGCTACGAGCAGTACTTC
>-|TRBJ1-5|-|TRBV6-5
CASSYSPDGNQPQHF
TGTGCCAGCAGTTACTCCCCGGACGGGAATCAGCCCCAGCATTTT
>-|TRBJ1-5|-|TRBV15
CATSRVPEPQHF
TGTGCCACCAGCAGAGTCCCGGAGCCCCAGCATTTT
>TRBD2|TRBJ2-1|-|TRBV15
CATSTSGSSYNEQFF
TGTGCCACCAGCACTAGCGGGAGTTCCTACAATGAGCAGTTCTTC
>-|TRBJ2-1|-|TRBV10-3
CAISEWPPSNEQFF
TGTGCCATCAGTGAGTGGCCGCCTAGCAATGAGCAGTTCTTC
>TRBD2|TRBJ2-1|-|TRBV27
CASSGGLAGDNEQFF
TGTGCCAGCAGTGGAGGACTAGCGGGAGACAATGAGCAGTTCTTC
>TRBD2|TRBJ2-3|-|TRBV19
CASRILASSTDTQYF
TGTGCCAGTAGGATACTAGCGTCTAGCACAGATACGCAGTATTTT
>TRBD2|TRBJ2-1|-|TRBV7-9
CASSLGGGPQANNEQFF
TGTGCCAGCAGCTTAGGGGGAGGGCCCCAGGCTAATAATGAGCAGTTCTTC
>-|TRBJ2-6|-|TRBV9
CASSGRSSGANVLTF
TGTGCCAGCAGCGGACGTTCATCTGGGGCCAACGTCCTGACTTTC
>-|TRBJ1-1|-|TRBV23-1
CASSQSRAGKEMNTEAFF
TGCGCCAGCAGTCAATCTCGGGCAGGGAAGGAGATGAACACTGAAGCTTTCTTT
>TRBD1|TRBJ1-2|-|TRBV28
CASRGGGGGYGYTF
TGTGCCAGCAGAGGAGGGGGCGGTGGCTATGGCTACACCTTC
>-|TRBJ1-1|-|TRBV28
CASSLAQTNTEAFF
TGTGCCAGCAGTTTAGCACAGACGAACACTGAAGCTTTCTTT
>-|TRBJ2-1|-|TRBV7-6
CASSLTAGARNEQFF
TGTGCCAGCAGCTTGACGGCGGGGGCTAGGAATGAGCAGTTCTTC
>-|TRBJ2-1|-|TRBV5-4
CASSLGRSSYNEQFF
TGTGCCAGCAGCTTGGGTCGGAGCTCCTACAATGAGCAGTTCTTC
>TRBD1|TRBJ2-1|-|TRBV27
CASRPGGELNEQFF
TGTGCCAGTCGCCCAGGGGGCGAATTGAATGAGCAGTTCTTC
>TRBD2|TRBJ2-1|-|TRBV9
CASSSGLAGDEQFF
TGTGCCAGCAGCTCGGGACTAGCGGGAGATGAGCAGTTCTTC
>-|TRBJ2-7|-|TRBV27
CASRITKGNLYEQYF
TGTGCCAGCAGAATCACGAAGGGGAACCTCTACGAGCAGTACTTC
>-|TRBJ2-3|-|TRBV27
CASSFDSVAASTDTQYF
TGTGCCAGCAGTTTCGACTCAGTAGCGGCTAGCACAGATACGCAGTATTTT
>-|TRBJ1-5|-|TRBV19
CASSVPAGFRDSNQPQHF
TGTGCCAGTAGTGTACCGGCGGGGTTTCGAGATAGCAATCAGCCCCAGCATTTT
>-|TRBJ2-7|-|TRBV30
CAWSVWGSEQYF
TGTGCCTGGAGTGTTTGGGGATCCGAGCAGTACTTC
>-|TRBJ1-1|-|TRBV13
CASSLTTGNTEAFF
TGTGCCAGCAGCCTGACAACTGGGAACACTGAAGCTTTCTTT
>-|TRBJ2-7|once|TRBV21-1
CASSKGEDRGDPYEQYF
TGTGCCAGCAGCAAAGGGGAGGACAGGGGCGATCCCTACGAGCAGTACTTC